These T cell receptor beta chains were read from a single sample in a study of blood T cell repertoires in COVID-19. The protocol was immunoSEQ multiplex PCR, while the TCRdb copy is restricted to in-frame clones and leaves out a portion. The sample has roughly 30,000 clones, roughly 91% seen once. Sequenced input: peripheral blood. The receptors stem from a human donor in a cohort sampled during active COVID-19. The donor label of this sample is uncertain. The CDR3 runs from the conserved cysteine through the conserved F or W. Fields, in order: J gene, V gene, CDR3 protein.

>TRBJ1-3|TRBV5-1
CASSLSRGSSGNTIYF
>TRBJ2-7|TRBV4-1
CASSKGMDRPYEQYF
>TRBJ1-4|TRBV21-1
CASSKFSSGVYEKLFF
>TRBJ2-5|TRBV27
CASTLETQYF
>TRBJ2-1|TRBV2
CASSADRSSYNEQFF
>TRBJ2-5|TRBV6-2/TRBV6-3
CASSTDVAGGRETQYF
>TRBJ2-5|TRBV4-2
CASSQGVSETQYF
>TRBJ1-4|TRBV9
CASSAGQSNEKLFF
>TRBJ1-2|TRBV6-5
CASTPRKGLTGYTF
>TRBJ2-6|TRBV15
CATSTPGRVENSANVLTF
>TRBJ2-7|TRBV27
CASSLSWTGDAYEQYF
>TRBJ2-5|TRBV4-1
CASSKGIGETQYF
>TRBJ1-2|TRBV24-1
CATSDSRLGTGGYGYTF
>TRBJ2-2|TRBV7-9
CASSRRLADTGELFF
>TRBJ1-2|TRBV29-1
CSVGQGIQGYTF
>TRBJ2-3|TRBV7-2
CASSLGGLAGEDTQYF
>TRBJ1-2|TRBV20-1
CSASGTGWGYTF
>TRBJ2-5|TRBV11-2
CASSLGEVGLAETQYF
>TRBJ1-6|TRBV7-8
CASSTTHRVSPLHF
>TRBJ1-2|TRBV5-1
CASSLAIGDHGYTF
>TRBJ2-4|TRBV3-1/TRBV3-2
CASSQGQPNIQYF
>TRBJ2-5|TRBV19
CASSISGGQETQYF
>TRBJ2-2|TRBV13
CASSFGGNTGELFF
>TRBJ2-1|TRBV28
CASSSTDRFNPNEQFF
>TRBJ1-4|TRBV4-1
CASSQDPAQKLFF
>TRBJ2-5|TRBV18
CASSLTGGQETQYF
>TRBJ1-2|TRBV7-2
CASTATGGVNYGYTF
>TRBJ1-5|TRBV28
CASSDRVQPQHF
>TRBJ1-5|TRBV7-6
CASSLGLGGNQPQHF
>TRBJ2-3|TRBV6-1
CASSEELTGFGDTQYF
>TRBJ2-3|TRBV5-5
CATGTRADTQYF
>TRBJ2-7|TRBV7-2
CASSPDRANYYEQYF
>TRBJ2-2|TRBV10-3
CAIRGTGVNTGELFF
>TRBJ1-3|TRBV29-1
CSVEPGGGNTIYF
>TRBJ2-6|TRBV4-1
CASSQVSRSGANVLTF
>TRBJ2-2|TRBV4-1
CASSPRTPPPGELFF
>TRBJ2-7|TRBV12-2
CASRPTDRSPYEQYF
>TRBJ1-1|TRBV9
CASSDLLSGTEAFF
>TRBJ2-7|TRBV12-3/TRBV12-4
CASGQGDEQYF
>TRBJ2-1|TRBV7-3
CASSLSPGQGTYNEQFF
>TRBJ1-4|TRBV15
CATSGNRGEKLFF
>TRBJ1-1|TRBV2
CASAQEKNTEAFF
>TRBJ2-1|TRBV6-2/TRBV6-3
CASSYDLDRLTIVVNEQFF
>TRBJ2-2|TRBV5-1
CASSLPAQGNTGELFF
>TRBJ2-1|TRBV12-3/TRBV12-4
CASSFSSRGEQFF
>TRBJ1-1|TRBV7-3
CASGPGGRITEAFF
>TRBJ1-5|TRBV19
CASSIDRGLGSNQPQHF
>TRBJ2-6|TRBV18
CASSPKPGGNSGANVLTF
>TRBJ2-5|TRBV10-3
CAISEGTGPAVTQYF
>TRBJ1-2|TRBV6-6
CASSYPGTVYGYTF
>TRBJ2-1|TRBV3-1/TRBV3-2
CASSFTSGGTNEQFF
>TRBJ1-1|TRBV3-1/TRBV3-2
CASSQEFRTGISEAFF
>TRBJ1-2|TRBV12-3/TRBV12-4
CASFRGLGGYTF
>TRBJ2-7|TRBV5-6
CASSQMGGGEQYF
>TRBJ2-5|TRBV14
CASSRPQTGGETQYF